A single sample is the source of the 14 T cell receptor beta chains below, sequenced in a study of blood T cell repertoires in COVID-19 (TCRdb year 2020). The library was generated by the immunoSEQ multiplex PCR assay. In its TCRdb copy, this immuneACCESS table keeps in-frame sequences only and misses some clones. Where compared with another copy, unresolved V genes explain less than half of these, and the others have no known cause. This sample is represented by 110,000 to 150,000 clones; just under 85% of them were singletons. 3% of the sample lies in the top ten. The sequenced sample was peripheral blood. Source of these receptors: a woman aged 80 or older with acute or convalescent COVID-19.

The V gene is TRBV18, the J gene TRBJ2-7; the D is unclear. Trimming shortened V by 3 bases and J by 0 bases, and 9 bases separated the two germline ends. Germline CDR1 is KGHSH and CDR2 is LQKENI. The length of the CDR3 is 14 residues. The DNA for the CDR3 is TGTGCCAGCTCACCTCCTGACAACTCCTACGAGCAGTACTTC. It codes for CASSPPDNSYEQYF.

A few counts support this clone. Here the CDR3 reads CASSLQAGYTGELFF. The CDR3 nucleotides read TGCGCCAGCAGCTTGCAGGCAGGATACACCGGGGAGCTGTTTTTT. The chain employs TRBV5-1 and TRBJ2-2; D gene unclear. V was pared by 1 base and J by 3 bases, with 10 bases between. CDR1 SGHRS and CDR2 YFSETQ come from the germline V gene. The CDR3 has 15 residues.

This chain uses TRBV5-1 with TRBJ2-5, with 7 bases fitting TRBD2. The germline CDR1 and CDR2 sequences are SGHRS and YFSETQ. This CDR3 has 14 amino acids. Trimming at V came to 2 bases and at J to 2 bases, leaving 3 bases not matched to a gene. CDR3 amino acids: CASSLSGAQETQYF. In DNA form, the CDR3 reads TGCGCCAGCAGCTTAAGCGGGGCTCAAGAGACCCAGTACTTC.

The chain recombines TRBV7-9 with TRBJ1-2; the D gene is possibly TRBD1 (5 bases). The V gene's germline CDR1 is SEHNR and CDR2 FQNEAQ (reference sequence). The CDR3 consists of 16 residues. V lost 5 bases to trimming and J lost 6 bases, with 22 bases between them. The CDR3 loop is CASSPLSRALPHGYTF. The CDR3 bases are TGTGCCAGCAGCCCTCTGAGCAGGGCTCTTCCCCATGGCTACACCTTC.

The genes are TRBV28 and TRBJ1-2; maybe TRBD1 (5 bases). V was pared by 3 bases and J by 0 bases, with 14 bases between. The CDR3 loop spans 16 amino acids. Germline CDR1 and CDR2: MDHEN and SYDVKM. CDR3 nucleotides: TGTGCCAGCAGTTTGGGCGGGGGAGCCGCTAACTATGGCTACACCTTC. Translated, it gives CASSLGGGAANYGYTF.

Here the CDR3 reads CASSFSGGLQPQHF. The CDR3 DNA sequence: TGTGCCAGCAGTTTCTCAGGGGGCCTTCAGCCCCAGCATTTT. The rearrangement joins TRBV2 to TRBJ1-5; 8 bases align to TRBD1. This CDR3 is built from 14 residues. CDR1 and CDR2 (germline): SNHLY, FYNNEI. The V and J ends lost 5 bases and 6 bases, in that order; junction bases with no gene match: 6.

The CDR3 coding sequence is TGTGCCAGCAGCCAAGCCCCCCCAAGGAGCTTCGGAAAACTGTTTTTT. This gives the protein CASSQAPPRSFGKLFF. V gene TRBV3-1 (or the pseudogene TRBV3-2) combines with J gene TRBJ1-4; D uncertain. This CDR3 region has 16 residues. Germline V gene sequence: CDR1 LGHDT, CDR2 YNNKEL (reference sequence). Trimming left V 1 base short and J 10 bases short, with 19 bases between.

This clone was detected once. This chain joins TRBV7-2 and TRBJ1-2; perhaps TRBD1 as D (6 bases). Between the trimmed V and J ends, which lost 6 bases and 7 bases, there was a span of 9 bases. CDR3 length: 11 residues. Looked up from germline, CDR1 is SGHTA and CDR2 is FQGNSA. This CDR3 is CASSRDTGYTF. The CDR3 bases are TGTGCCAGCAGTAGGGACACTGGCTACACCTTC.

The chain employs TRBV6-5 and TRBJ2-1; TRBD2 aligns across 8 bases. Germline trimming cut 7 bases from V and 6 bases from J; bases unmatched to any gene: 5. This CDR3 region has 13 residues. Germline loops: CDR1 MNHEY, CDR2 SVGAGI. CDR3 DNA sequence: TGTGCCAGCACCTACGGACTAGCCAATGAGCAGTTCTTC. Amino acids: CASTYGLANEQFF.

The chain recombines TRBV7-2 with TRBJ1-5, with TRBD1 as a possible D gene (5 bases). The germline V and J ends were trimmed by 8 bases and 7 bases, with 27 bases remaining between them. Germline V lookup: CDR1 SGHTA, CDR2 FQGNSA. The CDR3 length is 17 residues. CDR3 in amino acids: CASGAFGGGAPSQPQHF. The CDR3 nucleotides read TGTGCCAGCGGAGCCTTCGGAGGAGGGGCCCCTTCCCAGCCCCAGCATTTT. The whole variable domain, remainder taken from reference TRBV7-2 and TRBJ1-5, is GAGVSQSPSNKVTEKGKDVELRCDPISGHTALYWYRQSLGQGLEFLIYFQGNSAPDKSGLPSDRFSAERTGGSVSTLTIQRTQQEDSAVYLCASGAFGGGAPSQPQHFGDGTRLSIL.

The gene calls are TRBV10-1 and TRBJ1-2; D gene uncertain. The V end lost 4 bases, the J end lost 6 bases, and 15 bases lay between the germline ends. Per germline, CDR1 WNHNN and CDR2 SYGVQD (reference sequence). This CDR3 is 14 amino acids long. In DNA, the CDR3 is TGCGCCAGCAGTGCGGCTATAGGAGGGAATGGCTACACCTTC. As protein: CASSAAIGGNGYTF.

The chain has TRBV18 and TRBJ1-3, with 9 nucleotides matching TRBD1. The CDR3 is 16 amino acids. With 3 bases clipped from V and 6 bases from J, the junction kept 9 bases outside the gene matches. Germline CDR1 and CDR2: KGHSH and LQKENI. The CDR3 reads CASSPNGQGIVNTIYF. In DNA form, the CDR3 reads TGTGCCAGCTCACCGAACGGACAGGGGATTGTAAACACCATATATTTT.

This chain's CDR3 is CASTARGGSRETQYF. DNA for the CDR3: TGTGCCAGTACCGCACGGGGGGGGTCGCGGGAGACCCAGTACTTC. V and J are TRBV19 and TRBJ2-5; 8 bases match TRBD2. This CDR3 has 15 amino acids. Germline CDR1 and CDR2: LNHDA and SQIVND (reference sequence). Unmatched junction bases numbered 12, after V lost 7 bases and J lost 5 bases.

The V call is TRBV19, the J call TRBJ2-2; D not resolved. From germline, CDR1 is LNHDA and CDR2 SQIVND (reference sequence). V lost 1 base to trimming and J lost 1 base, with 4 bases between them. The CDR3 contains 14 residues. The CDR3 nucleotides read TGTGCCAGTAGTATAGCGGGGAACACCGGGGAGCTGTTTTTT. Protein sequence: CASSIAGNTGELFF.